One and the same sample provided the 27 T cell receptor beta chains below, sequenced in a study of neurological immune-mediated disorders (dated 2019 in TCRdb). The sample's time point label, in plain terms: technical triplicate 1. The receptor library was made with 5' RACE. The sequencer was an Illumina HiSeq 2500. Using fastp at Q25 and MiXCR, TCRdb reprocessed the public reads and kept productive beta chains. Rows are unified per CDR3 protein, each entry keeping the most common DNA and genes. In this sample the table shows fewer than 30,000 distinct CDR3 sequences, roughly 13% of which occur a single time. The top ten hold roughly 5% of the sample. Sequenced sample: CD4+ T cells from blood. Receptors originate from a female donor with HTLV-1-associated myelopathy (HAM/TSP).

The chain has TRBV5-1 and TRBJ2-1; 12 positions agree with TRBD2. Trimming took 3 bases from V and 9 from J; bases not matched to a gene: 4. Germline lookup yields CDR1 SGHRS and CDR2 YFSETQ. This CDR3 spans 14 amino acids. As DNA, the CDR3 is TGCGCCAGCAGCTCCCTAGCGGGAGGGTCTGAGCAGTTCTTC. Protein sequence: CASSSLAGGSEQFF. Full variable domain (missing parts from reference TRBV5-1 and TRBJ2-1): KAGVTQTPRYLIKTRGQQVTLSCSPISGHRSVSWYQQTPGQGLQFLFEYFSETQRNKGNFPGRFSGRQFSNSRSEMNVSTLELGDSALYLCASSSLAGGSEQFFGPGTRLTVL.

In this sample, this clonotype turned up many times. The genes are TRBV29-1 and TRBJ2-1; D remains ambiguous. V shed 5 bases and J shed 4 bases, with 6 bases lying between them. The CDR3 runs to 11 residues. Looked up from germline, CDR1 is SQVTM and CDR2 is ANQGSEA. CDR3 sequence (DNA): TGCAGCGTTAACTCGTACAATGAGCAGTTCTTC. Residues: CSVNSYNEQFF.

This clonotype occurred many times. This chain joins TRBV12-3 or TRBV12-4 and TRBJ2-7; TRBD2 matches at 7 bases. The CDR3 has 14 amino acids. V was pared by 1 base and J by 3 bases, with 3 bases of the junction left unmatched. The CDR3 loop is CASSLGASGYEQYF. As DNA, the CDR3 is TGTGCCAGCAGTTTAGGGGCTAGCGGCTACGAGCAGTACTTC.

CDR3 in amino acids: CASRGTPLHF. The CDR3 bases are TGTGCCAGCAGGGGGACCCCCCTCCACTTT. The genes are TRBV2 and TRBJ1-6; the D gene is possibly TRBD1 (5 bases). With 6 bases removed from V and 13 bases from J, the gap between germline ends came to 7 bases. The CDR3 has 10 amino acids. In germline, CDR1 is SNHLY, CDR2 FYNNEI.

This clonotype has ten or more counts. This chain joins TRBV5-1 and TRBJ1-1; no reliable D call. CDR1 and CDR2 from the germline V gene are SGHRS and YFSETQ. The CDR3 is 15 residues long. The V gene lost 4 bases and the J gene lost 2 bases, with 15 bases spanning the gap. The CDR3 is CASSLAVGVNTEAFF. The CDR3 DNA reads TGCGCCAGCAGCCTGGCCGTTGGGGTCAACACTGAAGCTTTCTTT.

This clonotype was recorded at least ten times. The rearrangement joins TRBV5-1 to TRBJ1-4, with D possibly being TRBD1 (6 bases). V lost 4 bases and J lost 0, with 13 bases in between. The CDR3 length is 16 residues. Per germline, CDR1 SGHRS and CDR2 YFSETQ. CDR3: CASSVQGLATNEKLFF. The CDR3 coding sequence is TGCGCCAGCAGCGTCCAGGGGCTTGCAACTAATGAAAAACTGTTTTTT.

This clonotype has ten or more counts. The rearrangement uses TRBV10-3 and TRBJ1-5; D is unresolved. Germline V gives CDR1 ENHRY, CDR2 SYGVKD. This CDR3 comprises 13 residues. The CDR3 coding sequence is TGTGCGGCTCGGGGATTGGGCAATCAGCCCCAGCATTTT. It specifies CAARGLGNQPQHF.

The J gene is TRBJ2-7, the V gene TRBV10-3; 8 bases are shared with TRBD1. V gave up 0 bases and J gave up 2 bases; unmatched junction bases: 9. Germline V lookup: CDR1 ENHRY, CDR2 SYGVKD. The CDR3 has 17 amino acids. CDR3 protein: CAISESQGGFITYEQYF. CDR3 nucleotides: TGTGCCATCAGTGAGTCACAGGGGGGATTTATCACCTACGAGCAGTACTTC.

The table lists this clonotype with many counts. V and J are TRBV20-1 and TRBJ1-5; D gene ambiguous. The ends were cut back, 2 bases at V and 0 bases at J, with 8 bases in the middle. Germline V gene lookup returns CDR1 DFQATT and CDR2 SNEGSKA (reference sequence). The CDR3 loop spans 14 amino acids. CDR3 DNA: TGCAGTGCTAGACCCGTATCTAGCAATCAGCCCCAGCATTTT. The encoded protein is CSARPVSSNQPQHF.

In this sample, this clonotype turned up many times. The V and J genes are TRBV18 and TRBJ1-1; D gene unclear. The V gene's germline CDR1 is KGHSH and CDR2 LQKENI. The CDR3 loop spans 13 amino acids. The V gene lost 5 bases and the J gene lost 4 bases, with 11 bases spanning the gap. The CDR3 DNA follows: TGTGCCAGCTCAGGGAGGGCGGCCACTGAAGCTTTCTTT. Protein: CASSGRAATEAFF.

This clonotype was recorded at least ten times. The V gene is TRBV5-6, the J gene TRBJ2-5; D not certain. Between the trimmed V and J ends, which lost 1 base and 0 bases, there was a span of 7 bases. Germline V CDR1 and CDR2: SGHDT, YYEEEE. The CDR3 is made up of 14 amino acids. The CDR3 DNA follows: TGTGCCAGCAGCTTGACGTGGTACCAAGAGACCCAGTACTTC. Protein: CASSLTWYQETQYF.

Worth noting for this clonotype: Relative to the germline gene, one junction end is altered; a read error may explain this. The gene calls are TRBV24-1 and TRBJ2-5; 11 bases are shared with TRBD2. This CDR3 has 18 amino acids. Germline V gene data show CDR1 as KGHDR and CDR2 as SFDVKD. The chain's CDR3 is CATSYDFPGLAAQDTQYF. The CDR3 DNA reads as TGTGCCACCAGTTATGACTTCCCGGGACTAGCGGCTCAAGATACCCAGTACTTC.

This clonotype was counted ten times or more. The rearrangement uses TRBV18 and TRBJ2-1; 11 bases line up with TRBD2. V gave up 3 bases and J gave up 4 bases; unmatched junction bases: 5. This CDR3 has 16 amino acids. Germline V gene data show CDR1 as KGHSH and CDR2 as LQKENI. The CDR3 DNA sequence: TGTGCCAGCTCACCTATAGCGGGAGGGTCTTACAATGAGCAGTTCTTC. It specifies CASSPIAGGSYNEQFF.

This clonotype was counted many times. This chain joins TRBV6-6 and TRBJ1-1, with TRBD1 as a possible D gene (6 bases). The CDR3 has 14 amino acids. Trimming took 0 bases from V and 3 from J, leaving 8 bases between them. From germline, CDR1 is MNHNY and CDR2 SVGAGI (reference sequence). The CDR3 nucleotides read TGTGCCAGCAGTTACTCGAGGGGGGACACTGAAGCTTTCTTT. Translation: CASSYSRGDTEAFF.

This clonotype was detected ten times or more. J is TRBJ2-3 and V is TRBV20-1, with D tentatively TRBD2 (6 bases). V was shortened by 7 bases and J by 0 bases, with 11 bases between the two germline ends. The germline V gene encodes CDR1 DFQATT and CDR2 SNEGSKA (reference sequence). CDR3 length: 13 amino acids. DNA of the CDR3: TGCAGTGGCGGAGGGTCTAGCACAGATACGCAGTATTTT. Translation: CSGGGSSTDTQYF.

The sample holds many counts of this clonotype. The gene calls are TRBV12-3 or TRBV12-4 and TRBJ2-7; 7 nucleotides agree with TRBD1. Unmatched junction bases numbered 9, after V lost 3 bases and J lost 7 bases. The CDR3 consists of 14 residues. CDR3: CASSLRGQSGEQYF. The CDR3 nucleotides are TGTGCCAGCAGTTTGAGGGGACAGTCTGGTGAGCAGTACTTC.

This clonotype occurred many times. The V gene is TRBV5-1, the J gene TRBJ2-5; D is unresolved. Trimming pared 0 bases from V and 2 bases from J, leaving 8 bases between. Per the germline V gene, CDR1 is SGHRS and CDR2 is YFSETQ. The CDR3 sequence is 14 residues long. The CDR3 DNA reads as TGCGCCAGCAGCTTGGGTGGCAGACAAGAGACCCAGTACTTC. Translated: CASSLGGRQETQYF.

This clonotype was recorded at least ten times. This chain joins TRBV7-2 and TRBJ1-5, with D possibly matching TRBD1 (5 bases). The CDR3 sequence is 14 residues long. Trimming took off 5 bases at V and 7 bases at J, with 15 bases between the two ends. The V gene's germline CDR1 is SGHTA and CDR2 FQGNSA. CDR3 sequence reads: CASSPRAGGQPQHF. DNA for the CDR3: TGTGCCAGCAGCCCCAGGGCGGGAGGACAGCCCCAGCATTTT.

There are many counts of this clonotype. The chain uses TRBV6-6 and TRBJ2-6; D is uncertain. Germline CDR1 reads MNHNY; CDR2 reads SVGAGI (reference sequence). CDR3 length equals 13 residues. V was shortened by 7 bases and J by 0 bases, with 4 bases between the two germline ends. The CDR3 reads CASTDSGANVLTF. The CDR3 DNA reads TGTGCCAGCACAGACTCTGGGGCCAACGTCCTGACTTTC.

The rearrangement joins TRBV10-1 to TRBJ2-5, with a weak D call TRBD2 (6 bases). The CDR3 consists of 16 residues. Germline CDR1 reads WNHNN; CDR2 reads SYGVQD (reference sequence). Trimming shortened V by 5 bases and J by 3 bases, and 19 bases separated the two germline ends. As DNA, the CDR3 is TGCGCCAGCAGTTCCCGCGGGACCCCCAAAAAAGAGACCCAGTACTTC. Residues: CASSSRGTPKKETQYF.

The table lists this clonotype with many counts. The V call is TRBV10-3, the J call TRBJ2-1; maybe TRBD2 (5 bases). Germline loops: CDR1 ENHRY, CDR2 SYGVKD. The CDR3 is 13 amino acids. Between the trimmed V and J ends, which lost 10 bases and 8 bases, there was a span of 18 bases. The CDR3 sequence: CATSDRGDDEQFF. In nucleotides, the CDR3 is TGTGCCACGTCAGATCGGGGAGATGATGAGCAGTTCTTC.

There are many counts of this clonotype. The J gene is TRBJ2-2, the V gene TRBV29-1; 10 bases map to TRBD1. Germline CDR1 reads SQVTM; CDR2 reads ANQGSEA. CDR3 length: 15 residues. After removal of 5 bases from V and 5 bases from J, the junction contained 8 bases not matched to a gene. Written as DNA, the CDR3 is TGCAGCGTTAAGAACGGGACAGGGGCGACCGGGGAGCTGTTTTTT. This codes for CSVKNGTGATGELFF.

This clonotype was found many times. The CDR3 is CASSEWGLAGKNIQYF. The CDR3 DNA reads TGCGCCAGCAGTGAGTGGGGACTAGCGGGCAAAAACATTCAGTACTTC. This chain connects TRBV10-2 to TRBJ2-4; 12 bases match TRBD2. The V segment lost 1 base and the J segment 3 bases; nucleotides outside the gene matches: 1. The CDR3 has 16 amino acids. Germline lookup yields CDR1 WSHSY and CDR2 SAAADI.

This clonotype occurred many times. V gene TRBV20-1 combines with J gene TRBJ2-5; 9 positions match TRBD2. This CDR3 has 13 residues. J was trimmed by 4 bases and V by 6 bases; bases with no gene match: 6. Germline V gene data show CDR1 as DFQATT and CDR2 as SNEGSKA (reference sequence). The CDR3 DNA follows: TGCAGTGCCCGGACTAGCGTGACAGAGACCCAGTACTTC. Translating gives CSARTSVTETQYF.

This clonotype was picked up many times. CDR3 sequence: CASSLDPGTGGEKLFF. Here the CDR3 DNA reads TGCGCCAGCAGCTTGGACCCCGGGACAGGTGGTGAAAAACTGTTTTTT. V usage is TRBV5-1 and J usage is TRBJ1-4; 8 bases match TRBD1. Germline CDR1 reads SGHRS; CDR2 reads YFSETQ. This CDR3 is built from 16 residues. With V trimmed by 0 bases and J by 7 bases, 8 bases remained unmatched.

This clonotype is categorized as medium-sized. Written as DNA, the CDR3 is TGTGCCAGCAGCCACTACGCGGCAGATACGCAGTATTTT. It specifies CASSHYAADTQYF. The chain has TRBV7-2 and TRBJ2-3; no definite D call. This CDR3 has 13 amino acids. V was pared by 5 bases and J by 4 bases, with 10 bases between. Germline assignment: CDR1 SGHTA and CDR2 FQGNSA.

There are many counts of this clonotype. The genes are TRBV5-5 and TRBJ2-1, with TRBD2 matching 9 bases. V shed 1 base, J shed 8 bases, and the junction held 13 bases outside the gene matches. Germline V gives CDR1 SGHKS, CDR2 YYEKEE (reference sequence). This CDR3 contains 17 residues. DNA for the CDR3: TGTGCCAGCAGCTTGACCCAGGGGTCTAGCGGGATGTATGAGCAGTTCTTC. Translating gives CASSLTQGSSGMYEQFF.